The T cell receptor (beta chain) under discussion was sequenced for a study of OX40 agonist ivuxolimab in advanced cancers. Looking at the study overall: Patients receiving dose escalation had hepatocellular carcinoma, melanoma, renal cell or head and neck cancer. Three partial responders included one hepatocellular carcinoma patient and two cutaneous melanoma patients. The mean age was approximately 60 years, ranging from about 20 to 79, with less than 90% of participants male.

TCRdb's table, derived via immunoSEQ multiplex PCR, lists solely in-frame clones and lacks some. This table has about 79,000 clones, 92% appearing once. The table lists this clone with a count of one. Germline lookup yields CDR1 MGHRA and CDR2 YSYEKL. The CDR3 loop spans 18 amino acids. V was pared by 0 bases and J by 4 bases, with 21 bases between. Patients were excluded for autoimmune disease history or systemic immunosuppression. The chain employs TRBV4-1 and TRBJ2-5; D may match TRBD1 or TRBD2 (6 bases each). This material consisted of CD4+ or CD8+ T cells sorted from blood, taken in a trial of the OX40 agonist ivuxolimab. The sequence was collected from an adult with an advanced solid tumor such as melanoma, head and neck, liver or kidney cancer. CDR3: CASSQESGRMGGRETQYF. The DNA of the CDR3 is TGCGCCAGCAGCCAAGAATCGGGTAGGATGGGGGGCAGAGAGACCCAGTACTTC.